The 13 T cell receptor beta chains given below trace back to one sample, sequenced in a study of technical replicates of blood from several donors. Assay used: immunoSEQ multiplex PCR; TCRdb lists only in-frame clones, some missing. The sample carries around 68,000 clones, less than 98% recorded once. Sequenced sample: T cells isolated from PBMCs. These receptors all come from a human donor in good health.

CDR3 DNA: TGTGCCAGCAGTGCAAAGACTAGATCCCGCGAGCAGTACTTC. Its protein is CASSAKTRSREQYF. The chain uses TRBV25-1 and TRBJ2-7; D possibly corresponds to TRBD2 (6 bases). The V end lost 4 bases, the J end lost 6 bases, and 16 bases lay between the germline ends. This CDR3 has 14 amino acids. Germline V CDR1 and CDR2: MGHDK, SYGVNS.

The chain employs TRBV7-2 and TRBJ1-1; perhaps TRBD1 as D (5 bases). Trimming took 2 bases from V and 5 from J, leaving 9 bases between them. The germline CDR1 and CDR2 sequences are SGHTA and FQGNSA. This CDR3 comprises 13 residues. CDR3 amino acids: CASSLRRGTEAFF. DNA for the CDR3: TGTGCCAGCAGCTTAAGGAGGGGAACTGAAGCTTTCTTT.

For the CDR3, the DNA is TGTGCCAGCAGGGGGCAGGGTTACGAGCAGTACTTC. Protein product: CASRGQGYEQYF. This chain links TRBV7-9 with TRBJ2-7; possible D gene TRBD1, 5 bases. The CDR3 spans 12 residues. Germline V CDR1 and CDR2: SEHNR, FQNEAQ (reference sequence). Trimming stripped 6 bases from V and 4 bases from J, with 10 bases between.

As to this clone: The junction and the germline gene differ at one end; a read error may be behind it. V gene TRBV10-3 combines with J gene TRBJ1-1, with no clear D. The CDR3 sequence is 11 residues long. Germline V gives CDR1 ENHRY, CDR2 SYGVKD. Written as DNA, the CDR3 is TGTGCCTCAAGCATGAACGCTGAAGCTTTCTTT. Protein product: CASSMNAEAFF.

The chain couples TRBV4-1 to TRBJ2-5, with TRBD2 identical over 9 bases. After removal of 3 bases from V and 5 bases from J, the junction contained 7 bases not matched to a gene. The CDR3 runs 15 residues. CDR1 is MGHRA and CDR2 is YSYEKL in the germline V gene. The CDR3 DNA follows: TGCGCCAGCAGCCAGAGGGCGGGAGGGCGGGAGACCCAGTACTTC. It codes for CASSQRAGGRETQYF.

This clone was detected a few times. The chain uses TRBV19 and TRBJ2-7; 7 nucleotides match TRBD1. The CDR3 totals 14 residues. CDR1 and CDR2 from the germline V gene are LNHDA and SQIVND (reference sequence). V shed 3 bases and J 4 bases; nucleotides not matched to a gene: 6. The CDR3 DNA sequence: TGTGCCAGTAGTATGGAGAGGGGGCAGTACGAGCAGTACTTC. It specifies CASSMERGQYEQYF.

This sequence joins TRBV11-3 and TRBJ2-7; 11 bases are a match to TRBD2. This CDR3 comprises 15 residues. Germline V CDR1 and CDR2: SGHNT, YENEEA. The V segment lost 6 bases and the J segment 5 bases; nucleotides outside the gene matches: 9. The CDR3 loop reads CASSPRLAGLNEQYF. The CDR3 nucleotides read TGTGCCAGCAGTCCCCGACTAGCGGGACTAAACGAGCAGTACTTC.

This clone was seen only once. The gene calls are TRBV9 and TRBJ1-1; unclear D gene. V was shortened by 3 bases and J by 0 bases, with 6 bases between the two germline ends. The germline gives CDR1 SGDLS, CDR2 YYNGEE. This CDR3 comprises 13 residues. Here the CDR3 DNA reads TGTGCCAGCAGCGCCCAGTTGAACACTGAAGCTTTCTTT. This encodes CASSAQLNTEAFF.

V is TRBV27 and J is TRBJ1-1; D perhaps matches TRBD1 (6 bases). V was pared by 3 bases and J by 1 base, with 9 bases between. The germline V gene encodes CDR1 MNHEY and CDR2 SMNVEV (reference sequence). The CDR3 loop spans 14 amino acids. CDR3 in amino acids: CASSFQGPNTEAFF. For the CDR3, the DNA is TGTGCCAGCAGTTTCCAGGGGCCGAACACTGAAGCTTTCTTT.

The chain joins TRBV5-1 to TRBJ2-3; D remains ambiguous. The CDR3 spans 11 residues. V was shortened by 4 bases and J by 2 bases, with 2 bases between the two germline ends. In germline, CDR1 is SGHRS, CDR2 YFSETQ. The CDR3: CASSHTDTQYF. The CDR3 coding sequence is TGCGCCAGCAGCCACACAGATACGCAGTATTTT.

The chain links TRBV28 to TRBJ1-2; 10 bases agree with TRBD1. J gave up 4 bases and V 6 bases, and 8 bases lay outside the gene matches. Germline CDR1 is MDHEN and CDR2 is SYDVKM. The CDR3 length is 15 residues. CDR3: CASRPGDRGPYGYTF. The CDR3 DNA sequence: TGTGCCAGCAGACCCGGGGACAGGGGACCCTATGGCTACACCTTC.

The table lists this clone with a few counts. This chain links TRBV6-5 with TRBJ1-5; D is unclear. The CDR3 covers 14 residues. The V end lost 6 bases, the J end lost 8 bases, and 17 bases lay between the germline ends. Germline loops: CDR1 MNHEY, CDR2 SVGAGI. CDR3 in DNA: TGTGCCAGCAGCCCCCCGGGAGGGAGGGAGCCCCAGCATTTT. Residues: CASSPPGGREPQHF.

The chain combines TRBV27 with TRBJ2-2; D is perhaps TRBD1 (6 bases). V was shortened by 6 bases and J by 2 bases, with 10 bases between the two germline ends. CDR3 length: 14 amino acids. Germline CDR1 reads MNHEY; CDR2 reads SMNVEV (reference sequence). CDR3 sequence reads: CASREGHNTGELFF. DNA of the CDR3: TGTGCCAGCAGAGAGGGACATAACACCGGGGAGCTGTTTTTT.